The clone carrying this T cell receptor beta chain was seen just once. The antigen remains unidentified. These donors counted as nominally healthy when sampled, but unrecorded immune exposures were likely. This sample was taken from a study of cytomegalovirus exposure and HLA in healthy donors. The length of the CDR3 is 13 residues. The trim removed 8 bases at V and 5 bases at J, leaving 10 bases unmatched. Germline CDR1 is SGHRS and CDR2 is YFSETQ. Study conclusions and caveats: V- and J-gene trimming of TCR beta was linked (in a later analysis) to a missense DCLRE1C variant.

Primers for the PCR totalled 60 Vbeta and 13 Jbeta. Sequenced by immunoSEQ multiplex PCR; TCRdb stores in-frame clones only, minus some. The sample holds tens of thousands of clones, approximately 80% seen once. Sequenced sample: PBMCs. This sequence was found in a man younger than 40 in good health and CMV-seronegative. The V call is TRBV5-1, the J call TRBJ2-7; 7 nucleotides align to TRBD1. CDR3 sequence: CASKTSTGDEQYF. DNA of the CDR3: TGCGCCAGTAAAACGTCTACAGGGGACGAGCAGTACTTC.